This T cell receptor beta chain was obtained from a study of T cell responses to AZD1222 COVID-19 vaccine. Regarding this clone: Its target is unknown.

Study-wide results and caveats: Close to half of spike-specific TCRs reportedly recognize unmutated variant regions. Clonal diversity was possibly underestimated, and white British individuals and females predominated among donors. Dominant CD4 TCR responses targeted spike regions 160-218 and 743-854.

Germline-derived CDR1 and CDR2 are SGDLS and YYNGEE. V shed 3 bases, J shed 5 bases, and the junction held 8 bases outside the gene matches. This CDR3 spans 15 amino acids. TCRdb's copy holds only in-frame clones and misses some; the assay was immunoSEQ multiplex PCR. The table has 85,000 to 130,000 clones, 80% to 90% seen once; the top ten hold about 8.7%. The rearrangement links TRBV9 to TRBJ2-7, with 10 bases fitting TRBD2. Specimen: peripheral blood, collected on day 0 of AZD1222 vaccination. This sequence was found in an adult in good health. Here the CDR3 DNA reads TGTGCCAGCAGCGCTCTAGCGGGGGATCTGCACGAGCAGTACTTC. Translation gives CASSALAGDLHEQYF.